This entry is about one T cell receptor (beta chain). What it binds is unknown. The CDR3 extends over 17 amino acids. Trimming cost V 0 bases and J 4 bases; bases outside gene matches: 10. Germline V gene lookup returns CDR1 LGHNA and CDR2 YNFKEQ. This entry belongs to a study of CD8+ T cells in alopecia areata. Study-level findings and limits: Lesional tissue from the scalp (especially in alopecia totalis/universalis) showed higher clonality than normal scalp. Compared with mice, patients displayed less clear TCR sharing, possibly for HLA-related reasons.

Cell sorting on a FACSAria was used to separate CD4+ and CD8+ T cells from the PBMCs. It was cDNA, reverse transcribed from extracted RNA, that served as the sequencing template. The data were produced by immunoSEQ multiplex PCR, yet TCRdb's version contains in-frame clones alone and is incomplete. Of about 150,000 clones in the sample, 62% were seen once. This TCR was recovered from a human donor in good health. The rearrangement links TRBV4-2 to TRBJ2-5; 8 positions match TRBD1. Sequencing was carried out using CD8+ T cells sorted from blood. CDR3 loop: CASSQEEGAGGAETQYF. CDR3 nucleotide sequence: TGTGCCAGCAGCCAAGAGGAAGGGGCAGGGGGCGCAGAGACCCAGTACTTC.